This TCR beta chain was sequenced during a study of cytomegalovirus exposure and HLA in healthy donors. There are 12 residues in the CDR3. CDR1 is MDHEN and CDR2 is SYDVKM in the germline V gene. V was clipped by 5 bases and J by 8 bases, with 12 bases between them. Study findings and constraints: In a later analysis, a missense DCLRE1C variant was linked to TCR beta V- and J-gene trimming. CMV serostatus was the sole immune exposure information available.

Turning to this clone: Antigen unknown.

Both 60 Vbeta primers and 13 Jbeta primers went into the PCR. Repertoires were generated with immunoSEQ multiplex PCR, while TCRdb's copy carries only in-frame clones and drops some. The sample holds hundreds of thousands of clones; about 80% are singletons and the top ten take approximately 1.8%. Sequenced: PBMCs. The gene calls are TRBV28 and TRBJ1-2; no clear D. This clonotype was sampled from a male donor in good health and CMV-seronegative. The CDR3 DNA reads TGTGCCAGCAGTACGTACAGCTTGGGCTACACCTTC. Encoded protein: CASSTYSLGYTF.